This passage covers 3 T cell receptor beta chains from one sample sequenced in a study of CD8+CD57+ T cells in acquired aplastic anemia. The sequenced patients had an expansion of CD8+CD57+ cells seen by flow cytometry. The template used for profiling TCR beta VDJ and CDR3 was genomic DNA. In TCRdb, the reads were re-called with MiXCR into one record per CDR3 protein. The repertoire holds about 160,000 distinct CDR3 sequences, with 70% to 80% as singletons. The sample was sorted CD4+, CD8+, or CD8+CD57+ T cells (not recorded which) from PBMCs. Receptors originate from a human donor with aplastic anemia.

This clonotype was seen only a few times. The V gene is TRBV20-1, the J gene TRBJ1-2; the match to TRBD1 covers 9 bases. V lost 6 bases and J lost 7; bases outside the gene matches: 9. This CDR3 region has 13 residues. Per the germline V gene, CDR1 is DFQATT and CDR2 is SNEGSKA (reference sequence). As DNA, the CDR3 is TGCAGTGCCAATGAGGGACAGGGTCGTGGCTACACCTTC. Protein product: CSANEGQGRGYTF.

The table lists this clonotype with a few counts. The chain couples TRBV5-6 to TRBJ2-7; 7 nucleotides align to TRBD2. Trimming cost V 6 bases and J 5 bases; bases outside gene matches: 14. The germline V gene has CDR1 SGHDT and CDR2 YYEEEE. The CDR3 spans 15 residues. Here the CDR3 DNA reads TGTGCCAGCACCCCTGGTGCGGGAGTTCTCCACGAGCAGTACTTC. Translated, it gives CASTPGAGVLHEQYF.

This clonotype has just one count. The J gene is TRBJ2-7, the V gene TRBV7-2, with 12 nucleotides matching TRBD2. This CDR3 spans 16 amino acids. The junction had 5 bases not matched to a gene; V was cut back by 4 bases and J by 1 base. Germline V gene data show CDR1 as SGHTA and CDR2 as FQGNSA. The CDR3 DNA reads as TGTGCCAGCAGCTCCCTGGGACTAGCGGGTTCCTACGAGCAGTACTTC. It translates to CASSSLGLAGSYEQYF.